This T cell receptor beta chain was recovered during a study of blood T cell repertoires in COVID-19. Study-wide context: Italy, Spain and the United States were the sources of the convalescent and acute COVID-19 samples. Nucleic acid was either cDNA or gDNA, and it came from T cells, B-cell-depleted T cells, or PBMCs.

Original methodology: Estimation of nucleated cell counts was performed using reference gene primer amplification. Repertoires were generated with immunoSEQ multiplex PCR, while TCRdb's copy carries only in-frame clones and drops some. The V and J calls and clone size were taken over from that table, and D and trimming were inferred from the DNA. The repertoire consists of 350,000 to 550,000 clones, with nearly 90% occurring once and the leading ten covering under 2%. Trimming removed 2 bases from V and 7 bases from J; junction bases left unmatched: 8. The germline gives CDR1 SQVTM, CDR2 ANQGSEA. This CDR3 comprises 13 residues. Enrollees, about 18 to 89 years old, lived in around 23 US areas.

This sequence originates from a woman between 18 and 29 years old with acute COVID-19. The sample comprised PBMCs or T cells enriched from blood (not recorded which). J is TRBJ2-7 and V is TRBV29-1; 7 nucleotides line up with TRBD2. The CDR3 reads CSVESSRGGEQYF. The CDR3 bases are TGCAGCGTTGAATCGAGTAGGGGAGGGGAGCAGTACTTC.